A single sample gave rise to the 26 T cell receptor beta chains below, sequenced in a study of memory B cells and T cells in multiple sclerosis. Profiled with immunoSEQ multiplex PCR; TCRdb holds only in-frame clones, not every one. The table lists roughly 45,000 clones, around 79% of them singletons. No antigen is known for these receptors. Stimulus-free culture yielded autoproliferating CFSE-dim and non-proliferating CFSE-high T cells, each sequenced separately. Cultures began with some 52 million CFSE-labeled PBMCs, unstimulated for roughly 7 days, with replicate wells pooled. Sequenced material: PBMCs from blood kept in culture. The source of these receptors is a human donor with multiple sclerosis.

In its sample, this clone was seen once. V and J are TRBV19 and TRBJ1-5; TRBD1 might be the D (6 bases). V was shortened by 9 bases and J by 0 bases, with 15 bases between the two germline ends. The CDR3 totals 15 residues. CDR1 is LNHDA and CDR2 is SQIVND in the germline V gene (reference sequence). The CDR3 loop reads CASSRGGNSNQPQHF. The CDR3 region has the DNA TGTGCCAGCTCGAGGGGGGGGAATAGCAATCAGCCCCAGCATTTT. The full variable domain, in which reference TRBV19 and TRBJ1-5 provide the parts outside the CDR3, is DGGITQSPKYLFRKEGQNVTLSCEQNLNHDAMYWYRQDPGQGLRLIYYSQIVNDFQKGDIAEGYSVSREKKESFPLTVTSAQKNPTAFYLCASSRGGNSNQPQHFGDGTRLSIL.

V is TRBV28 and J is TRBJ1-5; the D is unclear. Deletions cut 1 base from V and 5 bases from J, with 3 bases between. Germline CDR1 reads MDHEN; CDR2 reads SYDVKM. CDR3 length: 12 amino acids. The CDR3 protein is CASSLSHQPQHF. Written as DNA, the CDR3 is TGTGCCAGCAGTTTATCCCATCAGCCCCAGCATTTT.

The chain uses TRBV28 and TRBJ1-2, with a possible D match to TRBD1 (5 bases). CDR3 length: 16 amino acids. Trimming removed 4 bases from V and 0 bases from J, with 15 bases in between. Germline V CDR1 and CDR2: MDHEN, SYDVKM. This CDR3 is CASSYQDSQANYGYTF. In DNA, the CDR3 is TGTGCCAGCAGTTACCAAGACAGTCAAGCTAACTATGGCTACACCTTC.

The chain has TRBV19 and TRBJ2-4; D remains ambiguous. Trimming took 5 bases from V and 8 from J, leaving 13 bases between them. The CDR3 spans 13 residues. Germline V gene data show CDR1 as LNHDA and CDR2 as SQIVND (reference sequence). For the CDR3, the DNA is TGTGCCAGTAGTCTCCGCAGTGGGGACATTCAGTACTTC. Amino acid sequence: CASSLRSGDIQYF.

The genes are TRBV11-3 and TRBJ1-1, with D possibly TRBD1 on 5 matching bases. Per germline, CDR1 SGHNT and CDR2 YENEEA. The CDR3 spans 12 residues. V was clipped by 6 bases and J by 4 bases, with 9 bases between them. CDR3 loop: CASRGRGTEAFF. The DNA for the CDR3 is TGTGCCAGCAGGGGACGGGGCACTGAAGCTTTCTTT.

This clone has just one count. The V call is TRBV10-3, the J call TRBJ2-7; D not certain. V lost 6 bases, J lost 3 bases, and 12 bases lay in between. The length of the CDR3 is 13 residues. CDR1 ENHRY and CDR2 SYGVKD come from the germline V gene. This chain's CDR3 is CAISPSTGYEQYF. DNA of the CDR3: TGTGCCATCAGCCCCTCGACCGGCTACGAGCAGTACTTC.

The rearrangement links TRBV28 to TRBJ2-7; TRBD1 aligns across 8 bases. This CDR3 has 15 amino acids. Per germline, CDR1 MDHEN and CDR2 SYDVKM. V was pared by 5 bases and J by 4 bases, with 10 bases of the junction left unmatched. CDR3 sequence: CASSRPTGVTYEQYF. The CDR3 DNA sequence: TGTGCCAGCAGTCGACCGACAGGGGTTACTTACGAGCAGTACTTC.

The chain couples TRBV11-2 to TRBJ2-7; D gene ambiguous. This CDR3 is 14 amino acids long. From germline, CDR1 is SGHAT and CDR2 FQNNGV. Trimming removed 3 bases at V and 1 base at J, with 10 bases between. CDR3 in DNA: TGTGCCAGCAGCTTCATTCAGGCATCCTACGAGCAGTACTTC. Its protein product is CASSFIQASYEQYF.

The chain recombines TRBV9 with TRBJ2-5, with 9 bases aligning to TRBD2. CDR1 SGDLS and CDR2 YYNGEE come from the germline V gene. V lost 0 bases and J lost 2; bases outside the gene matches: 5. The CDR3 runs 16 residues. The CDR3 DNA sequence: TGTGCCAGCAGCGTAGTAGCGAGCGGGGGGCAAGAGACCCAGTACTTC. This encodes CASSVVASGGQETQYF.

The gene calls are TRBV19 and TRBJ2-6; possibly TRBD1 or TRBD2 for D (5 bases each). V was shortened by 3 bases and J by 0 bases, with 9 bases between the two germline ends. There are 16 residues in the CDR3. Germline CDR1 reads LNHDA; CDR2 reads SQIVND (reference sequence). CDR3 in DNA: TGTGCCAGTAGTATCGGGGCTTTCTCTGGGGCCAACGTCCTGACTTTC. Its protein is CASSIGAFSGANVLTF.

The V gene is TRBV6-6, the J gene TRBJ1-2; D unresolved. Germline assignment: CDR1 MNHNY and CDR2 SVGAGI (reference sequence). Trimming left V 10 bases short and J 0 bases short, with 12 bases between. CDR3 size: 13 residues. This CDR3 is CATRRSANYGYTF. The CDR3 nucleotides are TGTGCCACCAGAAGATCGGCTAACTATGGCTACACCTTC.

The rearrangement links TRBV7-9 to TRBJ1-2; D possibly corresponds to TRBD1 (6 bases). Germline values: CDR1 SEHNR, CDR2 FQNEAQ (reference sequence). This CDR3 has 14 amino acids. V lost 4 bases and J 4 bases, leaving 13 bases between the germline ends. The CDR3 spells CASSSGTDSYGYTF. CDR3 nucleotides: TGTGCCAGCAGCTCAGGGACGGACAGCTATGGCTACACCTTC. Supplemented by reference TRBV7-9 and TRBJ1-2, the full variable domain reads DTGVSQNPRHKITKRGQNVTFRCDPISEHNRLYWYRQTLGQGPEFLTYFQNEAQLEKSRLLSDRFSAERPKGSFSTLEIQRTEQGDSAMYLCASSSGTDSYGYTFGSGTRLTVV.

The chain couples TRBV2 to TRBJ1-5; possibly TRBD1 for D (6 bases). CDR1 and CDR2 (germline): SNHLY, FYNNEI. This CDR3 contains 16 residues. V was trimmed by 1 base and J by 3 bases, leaving 13 bases between them. The CDR3 sequence: CASSEERGGSNQPQHF. In DNA form, the CDR3 reads TGTGCCAGCAGTGAAGAGAGGGGGGGCTCCAATCAGCCCCAGCATTTT. Based on the CDR3 plus reference TRBV2 and TRBJ1-5, the full variable domain is EPEVTQTPSHQVTQMGQEVILRCVPISNHLYFYWYRQILGQKVEFLVSFYNNEISEKSEIFDDQFSVERPDGSNFTLKIRSTKLEDSAMYFCASSEERGGSNQPQHFGDGTRLSIL.

The chain is built from TRBV2 and TRBJ2-2, with TRBD2 matching 13 bases. The CDR3 spans 15 residues. Germline-derived CDR1 and CDR2 are SNHLY and FYNNEI. Trimming cost V 6 bases and J 8 bases; bases outside gene matches: 6. The CDR3 DNA follows: TGTGCCAGCAGGGGACTAGCGGGGAGCAGTGGGGAGCTGTTTTTT. Encoded protein: CASRGLAGSSGELFF.

The CDR3 sequence: CATRPSRTGAGELFF. CDR3 nucleotides: TGTGCCACCAGGCCGTCCCGCACCGGGGCCGGGGAGCTGTTTTTT. V gene TRBV28 combines with J gene TRBJ2-2; possibly TRBD2 for D (5 bases). Germline assignment: CDR1 MDHEN and CDR2 SYDVKM. V was pared by 10 bases and J by 6 bases, with 21 bases between. The CDR3 contains 15 residues.

This rearrangement joins TRBV18 to TRBJ1-1, with D hard to call. The V end lost 2 bases, the J end lost 6 bases, and 16 bases lay between the germline ends. Germline lookup yields CDR1 KGHSH and CDR2 LQKENI. The CDR3 extends over 15 amino acids. CDR3 DNA: TGTGCCAGCTCACCATCAGTATCGGGTTTGGCTGAAGCTTTCTTT. Its translation is CASSPSVSGLAEAFF.

The gene calls are TRBV18 and TRBJ1-2; 7 bases agree with TRBD1. CDR3 length: 15 residues. V trimming: 3 bases; J trimming: 8 bases; junction bases outside the gene matches: 12. CDR1 is KGHSH and CDR2 is LQKENI in the germline V gene. This chain's CDR3 is CASSPSGTALEGYTF. DNA of the CDR3: TGTGCCAGCTCACCTTCTGGGACAGCACTAGAAGGCTACACCTTC. The whole variable domain, filled in from reference TRBV18 and TRBJ1-2, reads NAGVMQNPRHLVRRRGQEARLRCSPMKGHSHVYWYRQLPEEGLKFMVYLQKENIIDESGMPKERFSAEFPKEGPSILRIQQVVRGDSAAYFCASSPSGTALEGYTFGSGTRLTVV.

The genes are TRBV28 and TRBJ2-3; D is unclear. Trimming took 7 bases from V and 6 from J, leaving 23 bases between them. Germline CDR1 is MDHEN and CDR2 is SYDVKM. The CDR3 spans 16 residues. The CDR3 region has the DNA TGTGCCAGCATTTCCGTCGGGCGGTCGATCCGGGATACGCAGTATTTT. Its protein is CASISVGRSIRDTQYF.

This chain joins TRBV18 and TRBJ1-1; D gene ambiguous. Trimming took 2 bases from V and 4 from J, leaving 17 bases between them. This CDR3 contains 16 residues. CDR1 is KGHSH, CDR2 LQKENI, per germline. The CDR3 bases are TGTGCCAGCTCACCAAGTCTCTGGTCCGGGTTCACTGAAGCTTTCTTT. It codes for CASSPSLWSGFTEAFF. The full variable domain, rest sourced from reference TRBV18 and TRBJ1-1, is NAGVMQNPRHLVRRRGQEARLRCSPMKGHSHVYWYRQLPEEGLKFMVYLQKENIIDESGMPKERFSAEFPKEGPSILRIQQVVRGDSAAYFCASSPSLWSGFTEAFFGQGTRLTVV.

This chain links TRBV6-5 with TRBJ1-2; no reliable D call. The CDR3 has 13 amino acids. CDR1 MNHEY and CDR2 SVGAGI come from the germline V gene. V was shortened by 2 bases and J by 7 bases, with 11 bases between the two germline ends. The DNA of the CDR3 is TGTGCCAGCAGTTACCCCAATATGGGTGGCTACACCTTC. Its protein is CASSYPNMGGYTF.

The chain joins TRBV6-5 to TRBJ2-2; D is uncertain. The V end was cut by 3 bases, the J end by 0 bases, with 11 bases between. The length of the CDR3 is 16 residues. Germline V gene sequence: CDR1 MNHEY, CDR2 SVGAGI. CDR3 nucleotides: TGTGCCAGCAGTTATACCGATCGCCCGAACACCGGGGAGCTGTTTTTT. This translates into CASSYTDRPNTGELFF.

The genes are TRBV2 and TRBJ2-5, with TRBD2 matching 10 bases. The length of the CDR3 is 17 residues. The junction had 15 bases not matched to a gene; V was cut back by 5 bases and J by 6 bases. Germline V gene sequence: CDR1 SNHLY, CDR2 FYNNEI. The DNA for the CDR3 is TGTGCCAGCAGTCCGACCCTGGGAACTAGCGGGGATCAGACCCAGTACTTC. Protein: CASSPTLGTSGDQTQYF.

This clone occurred a few times. The genes are TRBV6-4 and TRBJ2-7; unclear D gene. CDR3 length: 13 residues. CDR1 and CDR2 (germline): MRHNA, SNTAGT. Trimming removed 2 bases at V and 7 bases at J, with 12 bases between. The CDR3: CASSDGGPREQYF. The DNA of the CDR3 is TGTGCCAGCAGTGACGGTGGCCCACGGGAGCAGTACTTC.

CDR3 in amino acids: CASSFPGTYGYTF. CDR3 in DNA: TGTGCCAGCAGCTTCCCGGGGACCTATGGCTACACCTTC. The chain is built from TRBV5-8 and TRBJ1-2; weak D call: TRBD1 (5 bases). Between the trimmed V and J ends, which lost 2 bases and 4 bases, there was a span of 9 bases. CDR3 length: 13 residues. CDR1 is SGHTS, CDR2 YDEGEE, per germline.

The chain uses TRBV7-9 and TRBJ2-5, with D possibly being TRBD2 (6 bases). V was cut by 5 bases and J by 5 bases, with 12 bases left in between. The CDR3 is 13 residues long. Germline lookup yields CDR1 SEHNR and CDR2 FQNEAQ (reference sequence). The chain's CDR3 is CASSPKGRETQYF. DNA for the CDR3: TGTGCCAGCAGCCCTAAGGGGAGGGAGACCCAGTACTTC.

This rearrangement joins TRBV25-1 to TRBJ2-1; no definite D call. Deletions cut 6 bases from V and 5 bases from J, with 11 bases between. CDR3 length equals 13 residues. The germline V gene has CDR1 MGHDK and CDR2 SYGVNS. The CDR3 DNA reads TGTGCCAGCAGATTAGGGTGGGACAATGAGCAGTTCTTC. Its protein is CASRLGWDNEQFF.